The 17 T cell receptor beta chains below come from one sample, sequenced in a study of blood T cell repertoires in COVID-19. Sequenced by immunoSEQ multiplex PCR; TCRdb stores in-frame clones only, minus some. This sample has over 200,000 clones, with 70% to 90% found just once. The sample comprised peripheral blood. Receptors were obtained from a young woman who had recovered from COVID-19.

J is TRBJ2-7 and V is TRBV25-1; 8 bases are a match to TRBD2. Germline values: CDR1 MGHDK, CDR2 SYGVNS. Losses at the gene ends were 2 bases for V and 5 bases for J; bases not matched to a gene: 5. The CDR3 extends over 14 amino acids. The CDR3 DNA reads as TGTGCCAGCAGTGAAGGGCTAGCGGGCGACGAGCAGTACTTC. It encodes CASSEGLAGDEQYF.

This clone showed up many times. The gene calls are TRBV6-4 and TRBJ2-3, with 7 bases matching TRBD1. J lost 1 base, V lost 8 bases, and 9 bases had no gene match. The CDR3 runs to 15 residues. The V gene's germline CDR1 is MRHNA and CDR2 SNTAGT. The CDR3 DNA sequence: TGTGCCAGCGGAGAACAGGGGATTGGCACAGATACGCAGTATTTT. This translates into CASGEQGIGTDTQYF.

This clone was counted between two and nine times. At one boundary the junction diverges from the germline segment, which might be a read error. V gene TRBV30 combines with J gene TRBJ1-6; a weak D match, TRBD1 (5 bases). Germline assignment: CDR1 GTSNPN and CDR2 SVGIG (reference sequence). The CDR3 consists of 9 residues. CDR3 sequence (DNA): TGTGCCTGGATCTCTCGGGGGTACTTT. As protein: CAWISRGYF.

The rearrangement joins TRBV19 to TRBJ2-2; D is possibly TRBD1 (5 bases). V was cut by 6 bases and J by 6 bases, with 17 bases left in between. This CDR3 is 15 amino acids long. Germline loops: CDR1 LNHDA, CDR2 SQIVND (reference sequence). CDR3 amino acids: CASSAEQGGAGELFF. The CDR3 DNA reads TGTGCCAGTAGCGCCGAGCAGGGCGGCGCCGGGGAGCTGTTTTTT.

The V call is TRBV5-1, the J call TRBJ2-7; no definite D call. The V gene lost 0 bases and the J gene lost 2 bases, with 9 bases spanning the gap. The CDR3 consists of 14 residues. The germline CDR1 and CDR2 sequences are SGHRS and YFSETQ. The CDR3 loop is CASSLDSHTYEQYF. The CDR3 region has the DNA TGCGCCAGCAGCTTGGACAGTCACACCTACGAGCAGTACTTC.

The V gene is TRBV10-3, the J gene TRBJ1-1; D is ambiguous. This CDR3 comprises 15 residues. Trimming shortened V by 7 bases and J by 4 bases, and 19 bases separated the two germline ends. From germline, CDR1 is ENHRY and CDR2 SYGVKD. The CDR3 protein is CAINRPPGVFTEAFF. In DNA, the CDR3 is TGTGCCATCAACCGACCCCCCGGGGTTTTCACTGAAGCTTTCTTT.

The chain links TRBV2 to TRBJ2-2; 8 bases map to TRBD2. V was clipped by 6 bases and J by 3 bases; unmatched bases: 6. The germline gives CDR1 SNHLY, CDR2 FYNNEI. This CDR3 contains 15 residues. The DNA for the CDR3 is TGTGCCAGCAGGGTTAGCGGGATCCACACCGGGGAGCTGTTTTTT. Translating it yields CASRVSGIHTGELFF.

Here the CDR3 reads CASSTSGLPQETQYF. For the CDR3, the DNA is TGTGCCAGTAGTACATCGGGACTCCCACAAGAGACCCAGTACTTC. J is TRBJ2-5 and V is TRBV19, with D maybe TRBD2 (6 bases). CDR3 length equals 15 residues. The V end was cut by 4 bases, the J end by 2 bases, with 14 bases between. Germline V gene sequence: CDR1 LNHDA, CDR2 SQIVND (reference sequence).

The CDR3 loop is CASTWAAYNEQFF. The DNA of the CDR3 is TGTGCCAGTACCTGGGCTGCCTACAATGAGCAGTTCTTC. The chain has TRBV19 and TRBJ2-1; D is uncertain. The CDR3 has 13 amino acids. Germline CDR1 and CDR2: LNHDA and SQIVND (reference sequence). The ends were cut back, 7 bases at V and 2 bases at J, with 9 bases in the middle. Combining the CDR3 with reference TRBV19 and TRBJ2-1 gives the whole variable domain DGGITQSPKYLFRKEGQNVTLSCEQNLNHDAMYWYRQDPGQGLRLIYYSQIVNDFQKGDIAEGYSVSREKKESFPLTVTSAQKNPTAFYLCASTWAAYNEQFFGPGTRLTVL.

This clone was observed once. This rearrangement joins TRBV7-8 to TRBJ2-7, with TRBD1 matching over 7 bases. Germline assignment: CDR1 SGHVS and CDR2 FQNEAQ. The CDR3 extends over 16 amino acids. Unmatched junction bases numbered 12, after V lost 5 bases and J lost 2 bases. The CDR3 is CASSPLGTVKAYEQYF. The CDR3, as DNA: TGTGCCAGCAGCCCGTTGGGGACAGTAAAAGCCTACGAGCAGTACTTC.

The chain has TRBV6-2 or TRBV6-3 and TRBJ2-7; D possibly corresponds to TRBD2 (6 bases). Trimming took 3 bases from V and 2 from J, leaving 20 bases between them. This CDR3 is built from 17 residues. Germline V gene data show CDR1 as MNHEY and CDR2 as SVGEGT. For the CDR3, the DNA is TGTGCCAGCAGTTATGTAACGGGAGTCCCGGAAGCCTACGAGCAGTACTTC. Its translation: CASSYVTGVPEAYEQYF.

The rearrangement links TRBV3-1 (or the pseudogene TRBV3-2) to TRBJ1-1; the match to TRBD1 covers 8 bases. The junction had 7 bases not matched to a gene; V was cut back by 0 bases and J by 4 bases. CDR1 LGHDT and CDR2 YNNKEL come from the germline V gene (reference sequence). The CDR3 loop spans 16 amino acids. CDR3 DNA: TGTGCCAGCAGCCAAGATCTCACAGGGGGTGGCACTGAAGCTTTCTTT. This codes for CASSQDLTGGGTEAFF.

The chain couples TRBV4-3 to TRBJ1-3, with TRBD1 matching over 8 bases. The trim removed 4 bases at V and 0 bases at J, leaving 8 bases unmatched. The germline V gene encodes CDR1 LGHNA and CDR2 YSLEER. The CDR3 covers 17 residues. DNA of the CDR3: TGCGCCAGCAGCCCAGCACAGGGGGGTTCCTCTGGAAACACCATATATTTT. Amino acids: CASSPAQGGSSGNTIYF.

CDR3: CASTYCGQLAFF. The CDR3 DNA follows: TGCGCCAGCACGTATTGCGGACAGTTGGCTTTCTTT. V gene TRBV23-1 combines with J gene TRBJ1-1; a weak D match, TRBD1 (6 bases). TRBV23-1 is an ORF; its function is uncertain. This CDR3 has 12 amino acids. Deletions cut 7 bases from V and 11 bases from J, with 17 bases between.

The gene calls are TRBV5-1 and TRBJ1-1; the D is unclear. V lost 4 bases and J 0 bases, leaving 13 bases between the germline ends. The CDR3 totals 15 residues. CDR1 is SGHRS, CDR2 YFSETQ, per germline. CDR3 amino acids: CASSPVTPMNTEAFF. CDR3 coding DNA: TGCGCCAGCAGCCCCGTAACTCCTATGAACACTGAAGCTTTCTTT.

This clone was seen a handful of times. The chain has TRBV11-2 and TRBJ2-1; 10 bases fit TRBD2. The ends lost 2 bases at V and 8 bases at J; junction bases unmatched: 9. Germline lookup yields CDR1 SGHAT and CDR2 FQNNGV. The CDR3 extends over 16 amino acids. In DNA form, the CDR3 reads TGTGCCAGCAGCTTACAGAGCGGGAGGGCCTGGGATGAGCAGTTCTTC. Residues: CASSLQSGRAWDEQFF.

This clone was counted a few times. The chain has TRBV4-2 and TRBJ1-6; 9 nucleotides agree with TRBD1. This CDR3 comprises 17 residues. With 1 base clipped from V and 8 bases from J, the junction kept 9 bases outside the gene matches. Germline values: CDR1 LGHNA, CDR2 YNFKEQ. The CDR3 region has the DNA TGTGCCAGCAGCCAAGTAACGGGACAGGGCACAGATTCACCCCTCCACTTT. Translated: CASSQVTGQGTDSPLHF.